This T cell receptor (beta chain) was documented in a study of cytomegalovirus exposure and HLA in healthy donors. Study-wide results and caveats: The listing of roughly 160 TCR beta chains classed them as cytomegalovirus-associated.

The PCR was carried out with 60 Vbeta primers and 13 Jbeta primers. Sequencing used immunoSEQ multiplex PCR; TCRdb keeps in-frame clones, though not all of them. The repertoire holds some 180,000 clones, with roughly 77% as singletons. The CDR3 runs to 16 residues. This clone was counted once. Its antigen is not identified. Sequencing input: PBMCs. The chain employs TRBV1 and TRBJ2-2; TRBD2, the D gene given by the table, was not confirmed from the DNA. TRBV1 is labeled a pseudogene. This receptor was obtained from a woman aged 25 to 39 in good health and CMV-seronegative. The CDR3 DNA is TGCACCAGCAGCCTCAACGGGGGGACTCCCACCGGGGAGCTGTTTTTT. Its protein product is CTSSLNGGTPTGELFF.